These 24 T cell receptor beta chains were all obtained from the same sample, sequenced in a study of T cell clonotyping in hematopoietic cell transplantation. TCRdb's table, derived via immunoSEQ multiplex PCR, lists solely in-frame clones and lacks some. The sample holds 17,000 or so clones, about two thirds seen once. What was sequenced was peripheral blood mononuclear cells. These TCRs come from an older woman in good health. Some clones in this sample may be carry-over from other donors' samples.

The V gene is TRBV30, the J gene TRBJ1-2; D remains unclear. There are 18 residues in the CDR3. V shed 3 bases and J shed 5 bases, with 28 bases lying between them. CDR1 GTSNPN and CDR2 SVGIG come from the germline V gene (reference sequence). CDR3 bases: TGTGCCTGGAGCTCCGATTCGGCGGTCTCTGGATGGGATTATGGCTACACCTTC. This encodes CAWSSDSAVSGWDYGYTF.

This clone came up once. V gene TRBV2 combines with J gene TRBJ2-6, with TRBD2 as a possible D gene (6 bases). Trimming left V 9 bases short and J 0 bases short, with 15 bases between. Looked up from germline, CDR1 is SNHLY and CDR2 is FYNNEI. This CDR3 has 16 amino acids. CDR3 DNA: TGTGCCAGGGGAGGCGAAATAAACTCTGGGGCCAACGTCCTGACTTTC. It translates to CARGGEINSGANVLTF.

This clone was detected a few times. The V and J genes are TRBV21-1 and TRBJ2-7; the table's D gene call, TRBD2, was not cross checked with the DNA. TRBV21-1 is a pseudogene segment. CDR3 length: 14 residues. The CDR3 region is CASPTSGRGREQYF. CDR3 nucleotide sequence: TGTGCCAGCCCGACTAGCGGGCGAGGGAGGGAGCAGTACTTC.

The chain couples TRBV5-6 to TRBJ2-5; 14 bases fit TRBD2. With V trimmed by 2 bases and J by 0 bases, 6 bases remained unmatched. Per germline, CDR1 SGHDT and CDR2 YYEEEE. CDR3 size: 18 residues. In DNA, the CDR3 is TGTGCCAGCAGCTTCGGACTAGCGGGAGGCTCCTACCAAGAGACCCAGTACTTC. Translating it yields CASSFGLAGGSYQETQYF. Looking up the rest from reference TRBV5-6 and TRBJ2-5 gives the full variable domain: DAGVTQSPTHLIKTRGQQVTLRCSPKSGHDTVSWYQQALGQGPQFIFQYYEEEERQRGNFPDRFSGHQFPNYSSELNVNALLLGDSALYLCASSFGLAGGSYQETQYFGPGTRLLVL.

The gene calls are TRBV4-1 and TRBJ1-3; D not resolved. Per germline, CDR1 MGHRA and CDR2 YSYEKL. This CDR3 is built from 18 residues. Trimming shortened V by 1 base and J by 0 bases, and 16 bases separated the two germline ends. This chain's CDR3 is CASSQVDMGFLSGNTIYF. CDR3 in DNA: TGCGCCAGCAGCCAAGTCGATATGGGATTCCTCTCTGGAAACACCATATATTTT.

V usage is TRBV9 and J usage is TRBJ1-2; D is unclear. Germline V CDR1 and CDR2: SGDLS, YYNGEE. V shed 4 bases and J shed 5 bases, with 15 bases lying between them. This CDR3 comprises 14 residues. The CDR3 region has the DNA TGTGCCAGCAGCCCCCGATTGGGGTCGTATGGCTACACCTTC. Translated, it gives CASSPRLGSYGYTF.

The chain combines TRBV30 with TRBJ2-3; TRBD2 is a possible D gene (5 bases). Between the trimmed V and J ends, which lost 1 base and 2 bases, there was a span of 10 bases. The CDR3 runs 14 residues. CDR1 and CDR2 (germline): GTSNPN, SVGIG (reference sequence). CDR3 sequence: CAWSEGLLTDTQYF. CDR3 DNA sequence: TGTGCCTGGAGTGAAGGACTCCTCACAGATACGCAGTATTTT.

The gene calls are TRBV7-3 and TRBJ2-1, with 9 nucleotides matching TRBD2. The CDR3 sequence is 15 residues long. V dropped 6 bases and J dropped 0; count of bases not matched to a gene: 3. Germline CDR1 SGHTA, CDR2 FQGTGA. The CDR3 region is CASRLSGSSYNEQFF. The CDR3 DNA reads as TGTGCCAGCAGGCTTAGCGGGAGCTCCTACAATGAGCAGTTCTTC.

The genes are TRBV28 and TRBJ2-7, with 8 bases that match TRBD1. There are 15 residues in the CDR3. CDR1 is MDHEN and CDR2 is SYDVKM in the germline V gene. The V and J ends lost 5 bases and 5 bases, in that order; junction bases with no gene match: 11. In DNA form, the CDR3 reads TGTGCCAGCAGTCCTAGACAGGGGCGTTCGGACGAGCAGTACTTC. It codes for CASSPRQGRSDEQYF.

The chain has TRBV29-1 and TRBJ1-2, with 8 positions matching TRBD1. V was clipped by 1 base and J by 7 bases; unmatched bases: 11. Germline V CDR1 and CDR2: SQVTM, ANQGSEA. The CDR3 contains 15 residues. The CDR3 loop is CSVEADRVGGGGYTF. CDR3 sequence (DNA): TGCAGCGTTGAAGCGGACAGGGTGGGAGGAGGTGGCTACACCTTC.

The chain combines TRBV4-2 with TRBJ2-7; a possible D gene is TRBD1 (6 bases). Germline V gene lookup returns CDR1 LGHNA and CDR2 YNFKEQ. V gave up 3 bases and J gave up 1 base, with 13 bases separating them. The CDR3 has 15 residues. The CDR3 here is CASSQIQGSSYEQYF. The CDR3 bases are TGTGCCAGCAGCCAGATACAGGGTTCGTCCTACGAGCAGTACTTC.

This clone was detected a few times. This chain joins TRBV28 and TRBJ1-2, with D possibly being TRBD1 (5 bases). V was pared by 9 bases and J by 6 bases, with 14 bases between. This CDR3 region has 12 residues. CDR1 and CDR2 (germline): MDHEN, SYDVKM. The CDR3 nucleotides are TGTGCCAGTCGGACGGTGGGGGATGGCTACACCTTC. Encoded protein: CASRTVGDGYTF.

This clone was detected once. The chain couples TRBV29-1 to TRBJ2-2; TRBD2 matches 13 bases. The CDR3 length is 18 residues. Trimming at V came to 6 bases and at J to 6 bases, leaving 16 bases not matched to a gene. The germline V gene encodes CDR1 SQVTM and CDR2 ANQGSEA. The DNA of the CDR3 is TGCAGCGTGAGCCCCTCTTTAACTAGCGGGAGGGCCTCCGGGGAGCTGTTTTTT. Amino acid sequence: CSVSPSLTSGRASGELFF.

The sample holds one count of this clone. The chain employs TRBV7-2 and TRBJ1-5; D call uncertain. Germline V gene sequence: CDR1 SGHTA, CDR2 FQGNSA. V lost 3 bases and J 4 bases, leaving 4 bases between the germline ends. This CDR3 has 12 amino acids. The CDR3 spells CASSLVNQPQHF. DNA of the CDR3: TGTGCCAGCAGCTTGGTAAATCAGCCCCAGCATTTT.

This clone was detected only once. The V and J genes are TRBV6-6 and TRBJ2-1; D is perhaps TRBD1 or TRBD2 (5 bases each). Trimming cost V 5 bases and J 5 bases, with 10 bases left between them. The CDR3 has 13 amino acids. The germline V gene encodes CDR1 MNHNY and CDR2 SVGAGI (reference sequence). The CDR3 region has the DNA TGTGCCAGCAGTACGGGACGGAACAATGAGCAGTTCTTC. This translates into CASSTGRNNEQFF.

The chain uses TRBV14 and TRBJ1-2; 9 nucleotides line up with TRBD1. Germline lookup yields CDR1 SGHDN and CDR2 FVKESK. The CDR3 spans 15 residues. V gave up 5 bases and J gave up 3 bases; unmatched junction bases: 7. CDR3 region: CASSKARTGDYGYTF. In DNA form, the CDR3 reads TGTGCCAGCAGCAAGGCCCGGACAGGGGACTATGGCTACACCTTC.

This clone has only a few counts. This chain joins TRBV6-5 and TRBJ1-1; D is ambiguous. The CDR3 has 13 amino acids. Trimming cost V 0 bases and J 1 base, with 3 bases left between them. Germline assignment: CDR1 MNHEY and CDR2 SVGAGI. CDR3 sequence: CASSYSSNTEAFF. The CDR3 coding sequence is TGTGCCAGCAGTTACTCTTCGAACACTGAAGCTTTCTTT.

The rearrangement uses TRBV28 and TRBJ2-7, with 8 bases aligning to TRBD1. Germline loops: CDR1 MDHEN, CDR2 SYDVKM. V trimming: 11 bases; J trimming: 5 bases; junction bases outside the gene matches: 8. This CDR3 is built from 12 residues. The CDR3 DNA reads TGTGCCTGCCGGGACAGGTTCGACGAGCAGTACTTC. This encodes CACRDRFDEQYF. The full variable domain, its missing parts supplied by reference TRBV28 and TRBJ2-7, is DVKVTQSSRYLVKRTGEKVFLECVQDMDHENMFWYRQDPGLGLRLIYFSYDVKMKEKGDIPEGYSVSREKKERFSLILESASTNQTSMYLCACRDRFDEQYFGPGTRLTVT.

V usage is TRBV6-5 and J usage is TRBJ1-5; D gene uncertain. Trimming cost V 0 bases and J 4 bases, with 4 bases left between them. Germline V gives CDR1 MNHEY, CDR2 SVGAGI. This CDR3 contains 13 residues. The CDR3, as DNA: TGTGCCAGCAGTTACTCGGCGAATCAGCCCCAGCATTTT. Protein sequence: CASSYSANQPQHF.

This chain links TRBV5-4 with TRBJ2-1, with D possibly matching TRBD2 (6 bases). Looked up from germline, CDR1 is SGHNT and CDR2 is YYREEE (reference sequence). V was cut by 4 bases and J by 9 bases, with 14 bases left in between. This CDR3 comprises 13 residues. CDR3 amino acids: CASSPDYVGEQFF. CDR3 nucleotide sequence: TGTGCCAGCAGCCCGGACTACGTCGGTGAGCAGTTCTTC.

CDR3 in amino acids: CASSPTSGKRIAYEQYF. The CDR3 region has the DNA TGCGCCAGCAGCCCGACTAGCGGGAAAAGGATCGCCTACGAGCAGTACTTC. V gene TRBV5-1 combines with J gene TRBJ2-7; 11 bases fit TRBD2. This CDR3 is built from 17 residues. Germline assignment: CDR1 SGHRS and CDR2 YFSETQ. With V trimmed by 4 bases and J by 2 bases, 11 bases remained unmatched.

This chain uses TRBV6-5 with TRBJ1-3, with D tentatively TRBD1 (6 bases). This CDR3 has 14 residues. Trimming left V 6 bases short and J 4 bases short, with 13 bases between. From germline, CDR1 is MNHEY and CDR2 SVGAGI. The CDR3 region has the DNA TGTGCCAGCAGAGAAGGGGGGCTGGGAAACACCATATATTTT. Amino acid sequence: CASREGGLGNTIYF.

The rearrangement joins TRBV29-1 to TRBJ1-1; D may be TRBD1 (5 bases). Looked up from germline, CDR1 is SQVTM and CDR2 is ANQGSEA. The CDR3 runs to 13 residues. V was clipped by 7 bases and J by 2 bases, with 14 bases between them. This chain's CDR3 is CSGLDSFNTEAFF. In DNA form, the CDR3 reads TGCAGCGGCCTCGACAGCTTCAACACTGAAGCTTTCTTT.

The V call is TRBV4-3, the J call TRBJ2-1; TRBD2 aligns across 9 bases. The CDR3 runs to 18 residues. J gave up 6 bases and V 0 bases, and 12 bases lay outside the gene matches. Germline-derived CDR1 and CDR2 are LGHNA and YSLEER. In DNA form, the CDR3 reads TGCGCCAGCAGCCAAGATTTTCACGGAGCGGGAGGTCGCAATGAGCAGTTCTTC. Amino acids: CASSQDFHGAGGRNEQFF.